The next 8 T cell receptor beta chains were all read from a single sample in a study of shared clonotypes between healthy human individuals. The table came from immunoSEQ multiplex PCR; TCRdb's copy has only in-frame clones and leaves some out. In the table there are 2,500,000 or so clones, approximately 94% of which are singletons. The source material was naive CD4+ T cells sorted from blood. The subset here: CD45RA+ positively selected. Receptor source: a man younger than 30 in good health.

The V gene is TRBV5-4, the J gene TRBJ1-1; 8 bases line up with TRBD1. Germline CDR1 SGHNT, CDR2 YYREEE (reference sequence). With 4 bases clipped from V and 5 bases from J, the junction kept 13 bases outside the gene matches. The CDR3 contains 16 residues. CDR3 nucleotide sequence: TGTGCCAGCAGCCAGACATTGGGGCGGACAGGGACTGAAGCTTTCTTT. Its protein is CASSQTLGRTGTEAFF.

The chain combines TRBV27 with TRBJ2-1, with 11 nucleotides matching TRBD2. This CDR3 comprises 16 residues. With 5 bases clipped from V and 2 bases from J, the junction kept 5 bases outside the gene matches. Germline-derived CDR1 and CDR2 are MNHEY and SMNVEV (reference sequence). CDR3 nucleotide sequence: TGTGCCAGCAGTCCCTGGACTAGCGGGCCCTACAATGAGCAGTTCTTC. It yields the protein CASSPWTSGPYNEQFF.

The chain uses TRBV9 and TRBJ2-1; D unresolved. Trimming stripped 3 bases from V and 0 bases from J, with 10 bases between. Germline V gives CDR1 SGDLS, CDR2 YYNGEE. The CDR3 totals 15 residues. In nucleotides, the CDR3 is TGTGCCAGCAGCGGTTCAGACTCCTCCTACAATGAGCAGTTCTTC. It encodes CASSGSDSSYNEQFF. Supplemented by reference TRBV9 and TRBJ2-1, the full variable domain reads DSGVTQTPKHLITATGQRVTLRCSPRSGDLSVYWYQQSLDQGLQFLIQYYNGEERAKGNILERFSAQQFPDLHSELNLSSLELGDSALYFCASSGSDSSYNEQFFGPGTRLTVL.

The chain couples TRBV6-5 to TRBJ1-3; 7 nucleotides agree with TRBD1. The CDR3 runs to 16 residues. Per germline, CDR1 MNHEY and CDR2 SVGAGI. Trimming removed 2 bases from V and 4 bases from J; junction bases left unmatched: 8. For the CDR3, the DNA is TGTGCCAGCAGTTACCAACAGGGGAGGTCAGGAAACACCATATATTTT. It translates to CASSYQQGRSGNTIYF.

There are a few counts of this clone. This chain joins TRBV11-2 and TRBJ1-1, with D possibly TRBD1 on 5 matching bases. The CDR3 is made up of 13 amino acids. The V end was cut by 3 bases, the J end by 8 bases, with 13 bases between. Germline V gene lookup returns CDR1 SGHAT and CDR2 FQNNGV. CDR3 protein: CASSLGGRAEAFF. The CDR3 nucleotides read TGTGCCAGCAGCTTGGGGGGTCGGGCCGAAGCTTTCTTT.

This clone was detected only a few times. The V call is TRBV5-1, the J call TRBJ1-3, with D unclear. Germline V gene sequence: CDR1 SGHRS, CDR2 YFSETQ. The CDR3 has 9 amino acids. V shed 8 bases and J shed 5 bases, with 2 bases lying between them. The CDR3, as DNA: TGCGCCAGGCGAAACACCATATATTTT. Translating it yields CARRNTIYF. Variable domain in full (rest from reference TRBV5-1 and TRBJ1-3): KAGVTQTPRYLIKTRGQQVTLSCSPISGHRSVSWYQQTPGQGLQFLFEYFSETQRNKGNFPGRFSGRQFSNSRSEMNVSTLELGDSALYLCARRNTIYFGEGSWLTVV.

The genes are TRBV2 and TRBJ2-5, with unresolved D. Germline values: CDR1 SNHLY, CDR2 FYNNEI. This CDR3 spans 10 amino acids. The ends were cut back, 4 bases at V and 7 bases at J, with 4 bases in the middle. CDR3 amino acids: CASSAPTQYF. For the CDR3, the DNA is TGTGCCAGCAGTGCGCCGACCCAGTACTTC.

Comment on this clone: At one boundary the junction diverges from the germline segment, which might be a read error. This chain connects TRBV2 to TRBJ2-7, with 8 positions matching TRBD1. Germline V lookup: CDR1 SNHLY, CDR2 FYNNEI. The CDR3 contains 15 residues. CDR3 protein: CASRQEGQVSSEQYF. The CDR3 nucleotides are TGTGCCAGCAGACAAGAGGGACAGGTTTCCTCCGAGCAGTACTTC.